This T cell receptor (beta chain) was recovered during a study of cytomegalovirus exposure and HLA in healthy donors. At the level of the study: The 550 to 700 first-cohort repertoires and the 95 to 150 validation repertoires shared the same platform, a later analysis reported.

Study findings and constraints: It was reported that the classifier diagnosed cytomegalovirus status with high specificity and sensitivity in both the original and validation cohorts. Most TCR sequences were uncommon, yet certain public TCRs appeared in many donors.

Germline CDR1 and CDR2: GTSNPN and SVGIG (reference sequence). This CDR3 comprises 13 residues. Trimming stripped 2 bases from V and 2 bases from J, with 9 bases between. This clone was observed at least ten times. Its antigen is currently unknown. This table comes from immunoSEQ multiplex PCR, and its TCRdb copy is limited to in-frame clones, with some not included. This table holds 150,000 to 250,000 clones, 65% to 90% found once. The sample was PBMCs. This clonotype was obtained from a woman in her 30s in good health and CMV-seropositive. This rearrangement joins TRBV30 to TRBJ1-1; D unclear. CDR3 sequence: CAWSKKQNTEAFF. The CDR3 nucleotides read TGTGCCTGGAGTAAGAAGCAAAACACTGAAGCTTTCTTT.